This TCR beta chain was retrieved from a study of blood T cell repertoires in COVID-19. This clone showed up just once. Unmatched junction bases numbered 6, after V lost 0 bases and J lost 8 bases. CDR3 length: 15 amino acids. CDR1 is LNHNV, CDR2 YYDKDF, per germline (reference sequence). The protocol was immunoSEQ multiplex PCR, while the TCRdb copy is restricted to in-frame clones and leaves out a portion. This table holds fewer than 85,000 clones, around 80% found once. The sequence came from a human donor in a cohort sampled during active COVID-19. V usage is TRBV15 and J usage is TRBJ1-2; 10 bases align to TRBD1. Sequencing input: peripheral blood. CDR3: CATSRDPTGGKGYTF. In DNA form, the CDR3 reads TGTGCCACCAGCAGAGACCCGACAGGGGGCAAAGGCTACACCTTC.